This T cell receptor beta chain was identified in a study of OX40 agonist ivuxolimab in advanced cancers. At the level of the study: Three dose-escalation patients had partial responses: one with hepatocellular carcinoma and two with cutaneous melanoma. Study-wide points: Averaging showed that CD8+ T cells had more expanded clones than CD4+ did.

People who had autoimmune disease history or systemic immunosuppression were excluded. Blood samples were obtained at baseline, cycle 4 day 1, and cycle 7 day 1. As regards this clone: Its antigen is unidentified.

Data came from immunoSEQ multiplex PCR; TCRdb stores just in-frame clones and leaves some out. Among some 64,000 clones listed, more than 85% were seen once. V gave up 3 bases and J gave up 6 bases, with 9 bases separating them. Germline V gene sequence: CDR1 SGHTA, CDR2 FQGNSA. The CDR3 totals 13 residues. The chain has TRBV7-2 and TRBJ2-1, with D uncertain. The material was CD4+ or CD8+ T cells sorted from blood, obtained in a trial of the OX40 agonist ivuxolimab. This TCR derives from an adult with an advanced solid tumor such as melanoma, head and neck, liver or kidney cancer. The CDR3 loop is CASSLAHSNEQFF. CDR3 coding DNA: TGTGCCAGCAGCTTGGCACACTCCAATGAGCAGTTCTTC.